The 10 T cell receptor beta chains given below trace back to one sample, sequenced in a study of TIL therapy for anti-PD-1-resistant metastatic lung cancer. Time point indicated: pre-treatment sample, taken before nivolumab and TIL therapy. Most excised metastases sampled were pleural nodules or supraclavicular lymph nodes. The immunoSEQ assay was v3. Sequenced by immunoSEQ multiplex PCR; TCRdb stores in-frame clones only, minus some. The profile shows over 10,000 clones, about three fifths of them singletons. The input for sequencing was tumor tissue, taken at baseline. These receptors all come from a woman between 30 and 80 years old with non-small cell lung cancer.

This clone showed up just a few times. The rearrangement links TRBV6-5 to TRBJ1-6, with a possible D match to TRBD1 (6 bases). CDR1 and CDR2 (germline): MNHEY, SVGAGI. This CDR3 region has 15 residues. Between the trimmed V and J ends, which lost 0 bases and 9 bases, there was a span of 12 bases. The CDR3 protein is CASSYSWGRGSPLHF. The DNA for the CDR3 is TGTGCCAGCAGTTACTCGTGGGGGCGAGGTTCACCCCTCCACTTT.

The rearrangement links TRBV7-2 to TRBJ2-7; D gene unclear. The germline gives CDR1 SGHTA, CDR2 FQGNSA. Deletions cut 0 bases from V and 4 bases from J, with 13 bases between. The CDR3 contains 15 residues. The CDR3 coding sequence is TGTGCCAGCAGCTTAGCCCCAGGAACGGGTTACGAGCAGTACTTC. This codes for CASSLAPGTGYEQYF.

This clone appeared a few times. V is TRBV4-3 and J is TRBJ1-5, with a weak D call TRBD1 (6 bases). The V and J ends lost 4 bases and 9 bases respectively, with 13 bases between them. The germline CDR1 and CDR2 sequences are LGHNA and YSLEER. The CDR3 covers 13 residues. The CDR3 loop is CASSPDTGTPQHF. The CDR3 bases are TGCGCCAGCAGCCCCGATACAGGGACGCCCCAGCATTTT.

The V gene is TRBV27, the J gene TRBJ2-1; 7 nucleotides agree with TRBD2. The germline CDR1 and CDR2 sequences are MNHEY and SMNVEV (reference sequence). V lost 2 bases, J lost 6 bases, and 7 bases stayed unmatched. There are 15 residues in the CDR3. The DNA of the CDR3 is TGTGCCAGCAGTTTACGGGCGGGAGTGTTCAATGAGCAGTTCTTC. Encoded protein: CASSLRAGVFNEQFF.

This chain connects TRBV5-4 to TRBJ2-5; 8 bases align to TRBD1. Near its end, the DNA agrees better with TRBJ2-7, so the J call may be wrong. Germline V lookup: CDR1 SGHNT, CDR2 YYREEE (reference sequence). There are 14 residues in the CDR3. CDR3: CASSFRGRPYEQYF. Written as DNA, the CDR3 is TGTGCCAGCAGCTTCAGGGGGCGCCCATACGAGCAGTACTTC.

In this sample, this clone turned up once. The J gene is TRBJ2-3, the V gene TRBV5-1; D could derive from TRBD1 or TRBD2 (5 bases each). Germline values: CDR1 SGHRS, CDR2 YFSETQ. The CDR3 loop spans 14 amino acids. V dropped 0 bases and J dropped 4 bases, with 9 bases sitting between them. The CDR3 sequence is CASSLGGNADTQYF. The CDR3 nucleotides read TGCGCCAGCAGCTTGGGGGGGAACGCAGATACGCAGTATTTT.

This chain joins TRBV11-2 and TRBJ2-5, with TRBD2 matching 7 bases. The CDR3 covers 13 residues. In germline, CDR1 is SGHAT, CDR2 FQNNGV. V was pared by 1 base and J by 5 bases, with 1 base of the junction left unmatched. The CDR3 sequence is CASSLGSGETQYF. The CDR3 DNA follows: TGTGCCAGCAGCTTAGGTAGCGGGGAGACCCAGTACTTC. Full variable domain (remainder filled in from reference TRBV11-2 and TRBJ2-5): EAGVAQSPRYKIIEKRQSVAFWCNPISGHATLYWYQQILGQGPKLLIQFQNNGVVDDSQLPKDRFSAERLKGVDSTLKIQPAKLEDSAVYLCASSLGSGETQYFGPGTRLLVL.

The chain joins TRBV2 to TRBJ1-2; 12 positions match TRBD1. The CDR3 loop spans 14 amino acids. The V segment lost 6 bases and the J segment 5 bases; nucleotides outside the gene matches: 4. Germline V gives CDR1 SNHLY, CDR2 FYNNEI. The CDR3 DNA follows: TGTGCCAGCAGGGGACAGGGGGCTGGGTATGGCTACACCTTC. Protein sequence: CASRGQGAGYGYTF.

V is TRBV5-6 and J is TRBJ1-1, with D uncertain. V lost 4 bases and J 4 bases, leaving 14 bases between the germline ends. Germline CDR1 is SGHDT and CDR2 is YYEEEE. This CDR3 region has 14 residues. CDR3 region: CASSPSGFGTEAFF. The CDR3 DNA is TGTGCCAGCAGCCCTTCGGGGTTCGGCACTGAAGCTTTCTTT.

Turning to this clone: At one boundary the junction diverges from the germline segment, which might be a read error. The chain uses TRBV10-3 and TRBJ1-2, with 12 bases matching TRBD1. CDR1 and CDR2 from the germline V gene are ENHRY and SYGVKD. This CDR3 spans 14 amino acids. CDR3 in amino acids: CAIRGTGGASSFLF. CDR3 in DNA: TGTGCCATCAGGGGGACAGGGGGCGCGAGCTCTTTCCTCTTC.